This TCR beta chain is from a study of blood T cell repertoires in COVID-19. Across the whole study: Both acute and convalescent COVID-19 samples were obtained from the United States, Italy and Spain. Sources were T cells, B-cell-depleted T cells, or PBMCs; the material itself was cDNA or gDNA.

As originally analysed: The authors estimated nucleated cell counts from reference gene primer amplification. Method: immunoSEQ multiplex PCR; TCRdb's copy keeps in-frame clones and lacks some. That table supplies the V and J calls and clone size; D and trimming were determined from the DNA. The table has a few hundred thousand clones, 86% seen once. The CDR3 runs to 15 residues. In germline, CDR1 is SGHRS, CDR2 YFSETQ. J was trimmed by 5 bases and V by 7 bases; bases with no gene match: 13. Sequencing was carried out using peripheral blood. The sequence was obtained from a man aged 18 to 30 with active or convalescent COVID-19. The chain carries TRBV5-1 and TRBJ1-1; 8 nucleotides align to TRBD1. The CDR3 nucleotides are TGCGCCAGCGGGGGACAGGACTCCATGGGTACTGAAGCTTTCTTT. It translates to CASGGQDSMGTEAFF.